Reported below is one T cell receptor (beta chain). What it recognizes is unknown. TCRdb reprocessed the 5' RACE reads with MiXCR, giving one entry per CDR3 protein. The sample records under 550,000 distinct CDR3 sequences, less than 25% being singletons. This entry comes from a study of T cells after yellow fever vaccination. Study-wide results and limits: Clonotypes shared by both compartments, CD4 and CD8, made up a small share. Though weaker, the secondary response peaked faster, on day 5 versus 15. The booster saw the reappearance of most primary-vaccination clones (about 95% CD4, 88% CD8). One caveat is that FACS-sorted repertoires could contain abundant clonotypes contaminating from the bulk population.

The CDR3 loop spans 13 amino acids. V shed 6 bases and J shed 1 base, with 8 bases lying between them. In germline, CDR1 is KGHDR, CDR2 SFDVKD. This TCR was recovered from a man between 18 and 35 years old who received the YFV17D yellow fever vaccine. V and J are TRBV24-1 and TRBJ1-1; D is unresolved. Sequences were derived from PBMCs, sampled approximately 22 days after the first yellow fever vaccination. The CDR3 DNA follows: TGTGCCACCAGTCCATCTACGAACACTGAAGCTTTCTTT. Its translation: CATSPSTNTEAFF.